This T cell receptor beta chain was captured in a study of technical replicates of blood from several donors. The germline V and J ends were trimmed by 3 bases and 2 bases, with 13 bases remaining between them. This CDR3 region has 15 residues. Per the germline V gene, CDR1 is SGHNT and CDR2 is YYREEE (reference sequence). Produced via immunoSEQ multiplex PCR; TCRdb's table is partial and in-frame only. The sample carries 80,000 to 90,000 clones, around 94% recorded once. The V and J genes are TRBV5-4 and TRBJ2-3; D uncertain. Input material: T cells isolated from PBMCs. This clonotype originated in a human donor in good health. The CDR3 DNA reads TGTGCCAGCAGCTCGACACGTTCGAACACAGATACGCAGTATTTT. Its protein product is CASSSTRSNTDTQYF.